This TCR delta chain stems from a study of gamma-delta chains in newborns, infants, children. Study-level information: Polyclonal expansion of innate γδ T cells after birth follows microbial exposure.

Germline V gives CDR1 GEAIGNYY, CDR2 EKD. CDR3 size: 17 residues. V was shortened by 3 bases and J by 0 bases, with 16 bases between the two germline ends. TCRdb re-called the reads through CATT. Of 3,000 to 3,500 delta-chain clones detected, about 10% appear once; the ten largest clones hold 9.5% to 12%. By sample fraction, this clone is medium-sized. The V gene is TRDV2, the J gene TRDJ2; possible D gene TRDD3, 6 bases. The source of this sequence is a child who was a newborn, infant or young child, either healthy, febrile or measles-vaccinated (not recorded which). Sequenced sample: blood. The CDR3 here is CACDALGGQALTAQLFF. In DNA form, the CDR3 reads TGTGCCTGTGACGCCCTTGGGGGCCAAGCTTTGACAGCACAACTCTTCTTT.